What follows are 9 T cell receptor beta chains derived from one specimen sequenced in a study of blood T cell repertoires in COVID-19. Data came from immunoSEQ multiplex PCR; TCRdb stores just in-frame clones and leaves some out. The sample comprises around 320,000 clones, 89% of which are singletons, and around 10% rests with the top ten. Sequenced input: peripheral blood. The receptors stem from a woman aged 25 to 39 with COVID-19, enrolled during active disease.

V and J are TRBV6-5 and TRBJ1-3; TRBD1 matches 7 bases. This CDR3 spans 16 amino acids. With 0 bases clipped from V and 3 bases from J, the junction kept 5 bases outside the gene matches. Germline CDR1 is MNHEY and CDR2 is SVGAGI. The CDR3, as DNA: TGTGCCAGCAGTTACTCTGGGCAGGGGGGTGGAAACACCATATATTTT. This codes for CASSYSGQGGGNTIYF.

In its sample, this clone was seen many times. The rearrangement uses TRBV28 and TRBJ1-5; D gene unclear. The germline V gene has CDR1 MDHEN and CDR2 SYDVKM. Deletions cut 3 bases from V and 0 bases from J, with 6 bases between. CDR3 length: 14 residues. The DNA for the CDR3 is TGTGCCAGCAGTTTTGAGTATAGCAATCAGCCCCAGCATTTT. This encodes CASSFEYSNQPQHF.

The rearrangement uses TRBV6-5 and TRBJ2-2, with D tentatively TRBD2 (6 bases). The CDR3 has 15 residues. Between the trimmed V and J ends, which lost 7 bases and 2 bases, there was a span of 14 bases. CDR1 MNHEY and CDR2 SVGAGI come from the germline V gene. The CDR3 DNA reads TGTGCCAGCAAGTCCCATAGCGGTAACACCGGGGAGCTGTTTTTT. The encoded protein is CASKSHSGNTGELFF.

The chain couples TRBV5-1 to TRBJ1-2, with 9 bases lining up with TRBD1. CDR3 length: 14 amino acids. V shed 4 bases and J 1 base; nucleotides not matched to a gene: 2. Per germline, CDR1 SGHRS and CDR2 YFSETQ. CDR3 residues: CASSGGQGNYGYTF. The CDR3 DNA sequence: TGCGCCAGCAGCGGGGGACAGGGTAACTATGGCTACACCTTC.

The chain joins TRBV3-1 (or the pseudogene TRBV3-2) to TRBJ2-7; tentatively, D is TRBD2 (5 bases). The CDR3 spans 12 residues. The V end lost 4 bases, the J end lost 9 bases, and 13 bases lay between the germline ends. The germline CDR1 and CDR2 sequences are LGHDT and YNNKEL (reference sequence). The CDR3 DNA reads TGTGCCAGCAGCCCCAGCGGCGGGTGGCAGTACTTC. Translating it yields CASSPSGGWQYF.

The chain combines TRBV19 with TRBJ2-7; TRBD1 matches at 7 bases. V was clipped by 3 bases and J by 3 bases; unmatched bases: 5. The CDR3 consists of 14 residues. Germline CDR1 reads LNHDA; CDR2 reads SQIVND (reference sequence). The CDR3 region has the DNA TGTGCCAGTAGTATTAGTAACAGGGGCTACGAGCAGTACTTC. Translation: CASSISNRGYEQYF.

This chain connects TRBV19 to TRBJ1-6; TRBD1 matches 10 bases. The CDR3 totals 16 residues. Looked up from germline, CDR1 is LNHDA and CDR2 is SQIVND (reference sequence). After removal of 4 bases from V and 10 bases from J, the junction contained 10 bases not matched to a gene. CDR3 amino acids: CASSTDRGLGESPLHF. For the CDR3, the DNA is TGTGCCAGTAGTACCGACAGGGGGCTCGGGGAGTCACCCCTCCACTTT.

This chain joins TRBV5-1 and TRBJ2-5, with a possible D match to TRBD2 (5 bases). The germline V gene has CDR1 SGHRS and CDR2 YFSETQ. This CDR3 is built from 16 residues. Between the trimmed V and J ends, which lost 0 bases and 2 bases, there was a span of 14 bases. The CDR3 region has the DNA TGCGCCAGCAGCTTGGCCCGATATGGGAGACAAGAGACCCAGTACTTC. Protein product: CASSLARYGRQETQYF.

J is TRBJ1-1 and V is TRBV7-9, with TRBD1 matching 11 bases. V was clipped by 5 bases and J by 6 bases; unmatched bases: 11. Germline V gives CDR1 SEHNR, CDR2 FQNEAQ (reference sequence). CDR3 length equals 16 residues. As DNA, the CDR3 is TGTGCCAGCAGCCCCCCAGGACAGGGGGCGCGGGCTGAAGCTTTCTTT. This sequence encodes CASSPPGQGARAEAFF.